This T cell receptor beta chain was retrieved from a study of T cells in Graves' hyperthyroidism and ophthalmopathy (dated by TCRdb to about 2019). Concerning the study at large: Peripheral blood was sampled at the time of initial diagnosis, prior to any treatment. TCR V-J signatures able to tell the groups apart were searched for in a discovery cohort of 95 or so patients, of whom 43 had Graves' ophthalmopathy and roughly 57 had stable Graves' hyperthyroidism. Following sampling, methimazole starting at 30 mg daily was given to hyperthyroidism patients, and high-dose intravenous methylprednisolone was given to ophthalmopathy patients. The 90 to 100 discovery patients were randomly split 7:3 into training and test sets. In over five Graves' hyperthyroidism patients, the study also compared T-cell repertoires from thyroid tissue with T-cell repertoires from blood. Whether ophthalmopathy could be predicted prospectively was tested in an independent validation cohort made up of roughly 20 hyperthyroidism patients plus 17 patients who later progressed to ophthalmopathy. TCR Vbeta CDR3 sequencing of some 140 peripheral blood samples (over 40 ophthalmopathy, 75 hyperthyroidism and around 17 progressor patients) is reported in the paper. The paper as a whole reports these results and caveats: A model built on a 13 V-J signature distinguished ophthalmopathy from stable hyperthyroidism, reaching over 85% sensitivity and about 81% specificity in cross-validation and 80%/75% in testing. Blood samples also contained most of the expanded thyroid clonotypes (frequency above 0.001), which suggests that blood repertoires may reflect thyroid immune responses. In validation, the model predicted progression to ophthalmopathy a median of around six months before onset, with over 55% sensitivity and about 72% specificity. Sample size was not statistically predetermined, and investigators were not blinded to group allocation.

TCR beta CDR3 regions were amplified from RNA transcripts. For the first round of RT-PCR on the TCR CDR3, the HTBI primer set was used together with the Qiagen OneStep RT-PCR kit. A second multiplex PCR round built the libraries, followed by size selection and purification. The libraries were sequenced on an Illumina HiSeq2000 using paired-end 100 bp reads. In the original analysis: Raw data were processed with SOAPnuke, discarding reads with adapters, uncalled bases, mean Phred below 15, or no exact constant-primer or identifier match. COPE v1.2.5 was used to merge the high-quality paired reads, and each unique nucleotide sequence was defined as a clonotype. MiTCR v1.1 was used to align clonotypes to the IMGT TRBV, TRBD and TRBJ reference segments. Analysis was restricted to V-J combinations with a frequency above 0.0001, which covered about 99% of repertoires. The TCS score was defined as F50 (clonal expansion) divided by E x V (chaos), with BLOSUM62-based TCRdist calculated between CDR3 peptides within each V-J. Welch's t-statistics and random forest reduced roughly 500 V-J features to 10 to 15, which were used in a naive Bayes classifier (R e1071). TCRdb reran the public reads through fastp at Q25 and MiXCR, keeping productive beta chains. Every distinct CDR3 protein forms one entry, paired with its most common genes and DNA. V and J calls and clone size were set by TCRdb, not the authors. A total of roughly 290,000 distinct CDR3 sequences appear in this sample, over 15% of them only once. The top ten clonotypes cover around 61% of the sample.

In this sample, this clonotype turned up many times. Its cognate antigen has yet to be identified. It has no much larger one-base neighbor in the sample; base qualities were not kept. V is pruned by 1 base and J by 5 bases, leaving 6 bases of the junction without a gene match. The CDR3, from cysteine to phenylalanine, totals 15 residues. The read is trimmed to its CDR3 DNA, 45 bases read in frame from base 1. The germline V gene (reference sequence) supplies CDR1 LNHNV and CDR2 YYDKDF. Ophthalmopathy patients had moderately to severely active disease, Clinical Activity Score of at least 3, NOSPECS grade of at least 4, and duration under 3 months. Patients with uncontrolled infections, other autoimmune diseases, pregnancy or lactation were excluded. Diagnoses were based on clinical symptoms, serum thyroxine and TRAb, thyroid ultrasound and orbital computed tomography. PBMCs were separated from 10 ml of fresh peripheral blood using Ficoll-Paque density gradient centrifugation. Total RNA was extracted using Trizol reagent, and RNA quality was assessed on an Agilent 2100 Bioanalyzer.

The sample was blood. The chain employs TRBV15 and TRBJ1-2; 8 bases in the middle match TRBD1. The clonotype was recovered from a woman aged 55-70 years with Graves' ophthalmopathy. For the CDR3, the sequence is CATSRAPTGVYGYTF. The DNA reads TGTGCCACCAGCAGAGCCCCGACAGGGGTATATGGCTACACCTTC.